Below are 12 T cell receptor beta chains sequenced from a single sample in a study of T-cell reconstitution after alpha-beta-depleted transplantation in children. Preparation of the TCRbeta library involved a method that used unique molecular identifiers. TCRdb analysed the PCR reads with MiXCR anew, one entry per CDR3 protein. Among about a million distinct CDR3 sequences listed, about 29% were seen once. Sample: PBMCs, mostly from graft donor cells, taken 360 days after TCRalphabeta/CD19-depleted stem cell transplant. The receptors here all came from a boy under two years old who had a stem cell transplant for SCID, so the T cells may come from the graft donor.

This chain uses TRBV9 with TRBJ2-1, with no clear D. Germline V gene sequence: CDR1 SGDLS, CDR2 YYNGEE. The CDR3 consists of 15 residues. V dropped 1 base and J dropped 0 bases, with 8 bases sitting between them. The CDR3 is CASSVSSYSYNEQFF. CDR3 nucleotide sequence: TGTGCCAGCAGCGTATCCAGCTACTCCTACAATGAGCAGTTCTTC.

Only a few counts were recorded for this clonotype. The V and J genes are TRBV5-5 and TRBJ2-5, with a possible D match to TRBD2 (5 bases). This CDR3 comprises 15 residues. The ends were cut back, 0 bases at V and 5 bases at J, with 14 bases in the middle. CDR1 is SGHKS and CDR2 is YYEKEE in the germline V gene (reference sequence). CDR3 amino acids: CASSLVRGIVETQYF. The CDR3, as DNA: TGTGCCAGCAGCTTGGTCCGGGGAATTGTGGAGACCCAGTACTTC.

This clonotype was observed a handful of times. The CDR3 bases are TGTGCCAGCAGTTTAGTCGTGGTCGCAGATACGCAGTATTTT. Protein: CASSLVVVADTQYF. The genes are TRBV12-3 or TRBV12-4 and TRBJ2-3; no definite D call. V lost 1 base, J lost 4 bases, and 9 bases lay in between. The CDR3 spans 14 residues.

The chain uses TRBV7-2 and TRBJ2-1; D remains ambiguous. Per the germline V gene, CDR1 is SGHTA and CDR2 is FQGNSA. Trimming stripped 1 base from V and 7 bases from J, with 8 bases between. CDR3 length: 13 amino acids. CDR3 sequence (DNA): TGTGCCAGCAGCTTAGAAGGTTGGAATGAGCAGTTCTTC. This gives the protein CASSLEGWNEQFF.

The rearrangement joins TRBV6-1 to TRBJ2-6; 10 bases agree with TRBD1. CDR1 is MNHNS, CDR2 SASEGT, per germline. The CDR3 totals 17 residues. The V segment lost 7 bases and the J segment 2 bases; nucleotides outside the gene matches: 8. In DNA, the CDR3 is TGTGCCAGCAACCCGACAGGGGGCGTCGCTGGGGCCAACGTCCTGACTTTC. Amino acids: CASNPTGGVAGANVLTF.

The V call is TRBV5-1, the J call TRBJ2-7; D gene unclear. CDR1 and CDR2 from the germline V gene are SGHRS and YFSETQ. The CDR3 is 14 amino acids. V was clipped by 0 bases and J by 2 bases, with 9 bases between them. The CDR3 loop is CASSLVGSPYEQYF. The CDR3 coding sequence is TGCGCCAGCAGCTTGGTGGGCAGCCCCTACGAGCAGTACTTC.

This clonotype was counted at least ten times. The chain couples TRBV5-1 to TRBJ2-1, with 14 bases that match TRBD2. Germline V gene sequence: CDR1 SGHRS, CDR2 YFSETQ. The CDR3 extends over 15 amino acids. The ends lost 4 bases at V and 6 bases at J; junction bases unmatched: 3. The CDR3 sequence: CASSTTSGRGNEQFF. The CDR3 DNA reads TGCGCCAGCAGCACGACTAGCGGGAGGGGCAATGAGCAGTTCTTC.

Note on this clonotype: At one boundary the junction diverges from the germline segment, which might be a read error. The V and J genes are TRBV10-2 and TRBJ2-2; perhaps TRBD2 as D (6 bases). Germline CDR1 is WSHSY and CDR2 is SAAADI. The CDR3 consists of 14 residues. The CDR3: CASLRGLNAGELFF. The CDR3 nucleotides read TGCGCCAGCTTGCGGGGCCTGAACGCCGGGGAGCTGTTTTTT.

The CDR3: CASSYSGGRSETQYF. In DNA form, the CDR3 reads TGTGCCAGCAGTTACTCGGGCGGGAGGAGCGAGACCCAGTACTTC. The V and J genes are TRBV6-5 and TRBJ2-5; TRBD2 aligns across 8 bases. Germline values: CDR1 MNHEY, CDR2 SVGAGI. This CDR3 is built from 15 residues. Trimming removed 0 bases from V and 5 bases from J; junction bases left unmatched: 5.

This chain joins TRBV9 and TRBJ1-1, with TRBD1 matching 9 bases. CDR1 and CDR2 from the germline V gene are SGDLS and YYNGEE. Unmatched junction bases numbered 7, after V lost 3 bases and J lost 1 base. This CDR3 region has 16 residues. CDR3: CASSGSQGAANTEAFF. CDR3 nucleotide sequence: TGTGCCAGCAGCGGTTCACAGGGGGCGGCGAACACTGAAGCTTTCTTT.

This chain joins TRBV4-1 and TRBJ2-3; tentative D call: TRBD2 (7 bases). With 3 bases removed from V and 1 base from J, the gap between germline ends came to 20 bases. The CDR3 spans 18 residues. Germline loops: CDR1 MGHRA, CDR2 YSYEKL. CDR3: CASSHPEGWGGRTDTQYF. The CDR3 DNA follows: TGCGCCAGCAGCCACCCTGAAGGCTGGGGGGGCCGCACAGATACGCAGTATTTT.

The V call is TRBV20-1, the J call TRBJ2-5; TRBD2 aligns across 9 bases. The length of the CDR3 is 15 residues. Losses at the gene ends were 3 bases for V and 1 base for J; bases not matched to a gene: 6. In germline, CDR1 is DFQATT, CDR2 SNEGSKA (reference sequence). CDR3 sequence: CSARGFSGGQETQYF. For the CDR3, the DNA is TGCAGTGCTAGGGGCTTTAGCGGGGGCCAAGAGACCCAGTACTTC.